This T cell receptor (beta chain) was recorded in a study of siplizumab effects on memory and regulatory T cells. The study, taken as a whole, reports: The study did not confirm that proliferating Tregs from siplizumab cultures were suppressive. Significant reduction of alloreactive sequences traceable to unstimulated CD4+ memory cells was observed with siplizumab. Roughly 80-96% of proliferating CD4+ or CD8+ clones defied assignment to a naive or memory phenotype.

Assaying covered roughly 92,000 TCR templates per sample. Measured with immunoSEQ multiplex PCR; TCRdb has only the in-frame clones, and not every one. The table includes under 100,000 clones, roughly 87% detected once. CDR1 is MGHRA and CDR2 is YSYEKL in the germline V gene. The V end was cut by 1 base, the J end by 6 bases, with 21 bases between. CDR3 length: 18 residues. With regard to this clone: The antigen remains unidentified.

Source material: Tregs sorted from blood. This TCR derives from a human donor in good health. The V call is TRBV4-1, the J call TRBJ2-2; D is perhaps TRBD1 (5 bases). The DNA of the CDR3 is TGCGCCAGCAGCCAAGTCGTATGGGGCGGACCGGGTCCCGGGGAGCTGTTTTTT. Its translation is CASSQVVWGGPGPGELFF.